This paragraph reports one TCR beta chain. It has no known antigen specificity. Within one base of it there is no much larger clone, and no base qualities were kept. This specimen includes other DNA sequences encoding the same CDR3. The data stem from a study of CD8+ T cells in alopecia areata (dated by TCRdb to between 2018 and 2020). With regard to the full study: Treated patients were enrolled in an open-label pilot trial of oral tofacitinib, 5 to 10 mg twice daily, for moderate-to-severe alopecia areata. Tofacitinib was given for 6 to 18 months, followed by 6 months of follow-up off drug to assess delayed response and recurrence. Clonality in the scalp was compared among normal scalp (n=4), patchy alopecia areata scalp (n=8), and alopecia totalis/universalis scalp (n=8). RNA was extracted with the PAXgene miRNA kit for fixed scalp, the miRNeasy kit for PBMCs, and the RNeasy kit for mouse skin. To study T cell clonal expansion in alopecia areata, the researchers applied high-throughput TCRbeta sequencing to both the C3H/HeJ mouse model and human patients. immunoSEQ multiplex PCR using 35 Vbeta forward primers and 13 Jbeta reverse primers was used to amplify TCRbeta CDR3 regions. Scalp tissue and sorted CD4+ and CD8+ peripheral blood T cells from patchy and totalis/universalis alopecia areata patients and from healthy controls were covered by human TCRbeta sequencing. Biopsies were taken from tofacitinib-treated patients at baseline and at 4 and 24 weeks of treatment, and a later scalp biopsy was taken in several of the tofacitinib-treated patients. Summary of the overall study and its limitations: Shared TCR sequences between patients were less evident than in mice, which may be partly attributable to HLA diversity in the patient population. Compared with normal scalp, lesional scalp had higher clonality and more expanded CD8+ clones, particularly in alopecia totalis/universalis, a pattern that suggests antigenic drive. Unlike mouse skin, where gammadelta T cells dominate, normal human skin contains resident alphabeta T cells that get sequenced too, which complicates analysis of the scalp TCR repertoire.

V is cut back by 3 bases and J by 6 bases, with 0 bases in the junction unmatched. The CDR3 measures 12 amino acids from cysteine to phenylalanine. Only CDR3 DNA is held: 36 bases, read in frame from base 1. The germline V gene encodes CDR1 LNHNV and CDR2 YYDKDF (reference sequence). Libraries were built with the immunoSEQ multiplex PCR assay. To provide template for TCR sequencing, every sample had RNA extracted and reverse transcribed into cDNA. First-strand cDNA was synthesized with SuperScript III using a 2:1 mix of oligo-dT and random hexamers. A synthetic immune receptor repertoire was used to gauge amplification bias, and whatever bias remained was removed computationally. On the authors' methods: Raw reads were preprocessed to remove errors, and CDR3 was defined according to IMGT conventions as the region from the conserved cysteine to phenylalanine. Clonality was computed by normalizing Shannon entropy by log2 of the number of productive unique TCRs and subtracting the result from 1. Whether each scalp clone was CD4 or CD8 was inferred by checking scalp TCRbeta sequences against the CD4 and CD8 repertoires from sorted blood. The table was pulled from immuneACCESS by TCRdb, which kept in-frame rearrangements only. Such tables lose some clones; where checked, under half of the loss comes from unresolved V genes, and the rest has no known cause. For V, J and clone size, that table is used; D and trimming come from the DNA. The sample data list over 150,000 clones, and around 50% of these were observed just once. Roughly 15% of the sample is taken by the ten largest.

Explained via the paper, the time point label denotes: baseline before oral tofacitinib. Peripheral blood and lesional scalp punch biopsies were obtained from patients with alopecia areata. PBMCs were separated by density centrifugation and stained for CD3, CD4 and CD8, after which CD4+ and CD8+ T cells were sorted on a FACSAria. The sequenced sample was CD4+ T cells sorted from blood, obtained at week 0. The chain was built from TRBV15 and TRBJ2-3; 7 bases in the middle match TRBD2. This receptor was identified in a human donor with alopecia areata. The DNA sequence is TGTGCCACCAGCAGGGGGGGGGATACGCAGTATTTT. Its protein is CATSRGGDTQYF.